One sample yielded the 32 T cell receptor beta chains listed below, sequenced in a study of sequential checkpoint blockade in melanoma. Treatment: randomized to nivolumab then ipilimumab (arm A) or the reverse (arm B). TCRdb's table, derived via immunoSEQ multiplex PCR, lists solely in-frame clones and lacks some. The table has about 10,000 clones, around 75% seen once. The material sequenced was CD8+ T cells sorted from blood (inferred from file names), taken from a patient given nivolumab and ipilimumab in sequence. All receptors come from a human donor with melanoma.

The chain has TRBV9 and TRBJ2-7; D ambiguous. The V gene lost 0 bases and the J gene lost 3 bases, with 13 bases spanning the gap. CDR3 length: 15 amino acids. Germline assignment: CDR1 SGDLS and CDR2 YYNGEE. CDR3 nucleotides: TGTGCCAGCAGCGTAGGGGCAGCCAAAGACTACGAGCAGTACTTC. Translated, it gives CASSVGAAKDYEQYF.

The chain's CDR3 is CASSLMGPHTEAFF. The DNA of the CDR3 is TGTGCCAGCAGTTTGATGGGGCCCCACACTGAAGCTTTCTTT. The rearrangement links TRBV27 to TRBJ1-1; the D gene is possibly TRBD1 (5 bases). The germline V gene has CDR1 MNHEY and CDR2 SMNVEV (reference sequence). The V and J ends lost 3 bases and 3 bases respectively, with 11 bases between them. The CDR3 extends over 14 amino acids.

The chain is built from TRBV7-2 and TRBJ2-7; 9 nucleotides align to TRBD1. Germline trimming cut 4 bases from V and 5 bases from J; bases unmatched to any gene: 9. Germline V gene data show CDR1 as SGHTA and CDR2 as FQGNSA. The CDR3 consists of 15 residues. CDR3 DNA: TGTGCCAGCAGCTCAAAGCCGGACAGGGGCCACGAGCAGTACTTC. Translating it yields CASSSKPDRGHEQYF.

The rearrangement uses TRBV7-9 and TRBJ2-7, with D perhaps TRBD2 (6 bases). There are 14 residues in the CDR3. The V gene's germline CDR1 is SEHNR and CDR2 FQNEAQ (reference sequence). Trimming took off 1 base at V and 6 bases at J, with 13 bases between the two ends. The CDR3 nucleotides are TGTGCCAGCAGCTTAGAACTAGCAAGGGGCGAGCAGTACTTC. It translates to CASSLELARGEQYF.

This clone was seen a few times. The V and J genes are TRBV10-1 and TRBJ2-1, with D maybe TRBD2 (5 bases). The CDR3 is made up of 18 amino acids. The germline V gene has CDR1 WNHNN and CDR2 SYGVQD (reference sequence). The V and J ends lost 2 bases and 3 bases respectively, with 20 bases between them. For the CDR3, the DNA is TGCGCCAGCAGTGAGGCATCGATGACCGGGAAGAACTACAATGAGCAGTTCTTC. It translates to CASSEASMTGKNYNEQFF.

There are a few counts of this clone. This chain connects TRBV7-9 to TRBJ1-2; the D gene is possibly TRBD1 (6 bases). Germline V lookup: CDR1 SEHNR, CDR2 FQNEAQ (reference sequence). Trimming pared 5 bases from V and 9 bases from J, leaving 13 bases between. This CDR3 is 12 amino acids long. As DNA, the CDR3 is TGTGCCAGCAGCCAACAGGGATCCAGCTACACCTTC. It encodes CASSQQGSSYTF.

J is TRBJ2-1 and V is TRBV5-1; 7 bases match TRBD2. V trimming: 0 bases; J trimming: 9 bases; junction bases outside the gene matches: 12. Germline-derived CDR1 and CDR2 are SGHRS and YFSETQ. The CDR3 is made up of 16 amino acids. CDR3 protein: CASSLGAGIGLGEQFF. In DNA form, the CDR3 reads TGCGCCAGCAGCTTGGGAGCGGGAATAGGACTTGGTGAGCAGTTCTTC.

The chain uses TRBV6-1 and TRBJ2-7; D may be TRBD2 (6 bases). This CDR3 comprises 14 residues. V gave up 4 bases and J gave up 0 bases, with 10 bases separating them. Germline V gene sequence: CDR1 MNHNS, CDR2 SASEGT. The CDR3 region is CASSGRGSSYEQYF. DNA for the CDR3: TGTGCCAGCAGTGGGCGGGGTAGCTCCTACGAGCAGTACTTC.

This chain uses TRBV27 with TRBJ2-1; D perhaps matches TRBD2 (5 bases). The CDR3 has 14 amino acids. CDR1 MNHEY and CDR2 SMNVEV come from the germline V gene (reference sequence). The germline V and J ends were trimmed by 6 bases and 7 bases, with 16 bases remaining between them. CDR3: CASRIGWPGNEQFF. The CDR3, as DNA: TGTGCCAGCAGGATAGGTTGGCCGGGGAATGAGCAGTTCTTC.

This chain's CDR3 is CASVRRTGTSGSDEQFF. CDR3 DNA sequence: TGTGCCAGTGTTCGTAGAACCGGGACTAGCGGGAGCGATGAGCAGTTCTTC. The chain carries TRBV19 and TRBJ2-1; 14 bases match TRBD2. CDR1 LNHDA and CDR2 SQIVND come from the germline V gene (reference sequence). The CDR3 is 17 residues long. V lost 8 bases to trimming and J lost 8 bases; unmatched junction nucleotides: 14.

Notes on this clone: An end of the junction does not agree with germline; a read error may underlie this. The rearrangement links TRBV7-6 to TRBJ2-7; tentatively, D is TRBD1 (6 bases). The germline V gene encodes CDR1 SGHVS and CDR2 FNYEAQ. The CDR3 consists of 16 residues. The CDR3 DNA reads TGTACCAGCAGCGCGTCGGGCAGGGGTTTATCCTACGAGCAGTACTTC. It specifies CTSSASGRGLSYEQYF. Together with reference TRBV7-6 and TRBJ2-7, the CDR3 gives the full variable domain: GAGVSQSPRYKVTKRGQDVALRCDPISGHVSLYWYRQALGQGPEFLTYFNYEAQQDKSGLPNDRFSAERPEGSISTLTIQRTEQRDSAMYRCTSSASGRGLSYEQYFGPGTRLTVT.

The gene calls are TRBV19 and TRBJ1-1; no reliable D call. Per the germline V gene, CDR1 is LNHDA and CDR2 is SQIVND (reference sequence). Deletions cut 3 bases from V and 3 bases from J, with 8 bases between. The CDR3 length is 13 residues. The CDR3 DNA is TGTGCCAGTAGTATCGGGGTGTACACTGAAGCTTTCTTT. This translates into CASSIGVYTEAFF.

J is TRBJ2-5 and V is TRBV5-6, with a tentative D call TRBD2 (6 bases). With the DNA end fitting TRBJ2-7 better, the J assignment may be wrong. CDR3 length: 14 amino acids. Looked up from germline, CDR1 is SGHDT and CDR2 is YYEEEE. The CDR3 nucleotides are TGTGCCAGCAGCGGGGGGTATGCCTCCTACGAGCAGTACTTC. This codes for CASSGGYASYEQYF.

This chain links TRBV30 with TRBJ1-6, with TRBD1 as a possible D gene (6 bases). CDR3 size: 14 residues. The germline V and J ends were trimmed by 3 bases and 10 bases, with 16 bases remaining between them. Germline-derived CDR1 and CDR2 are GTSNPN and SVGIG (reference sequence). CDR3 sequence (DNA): TGTGCCTGGAGCATGTCAGGGGTAGGCTCACCCCTCCACTTT. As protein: CAWSMSGVGSPLHF.

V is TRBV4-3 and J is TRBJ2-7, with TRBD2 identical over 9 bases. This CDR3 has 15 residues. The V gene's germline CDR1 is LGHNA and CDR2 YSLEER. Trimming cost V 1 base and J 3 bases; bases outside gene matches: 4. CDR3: CASSQGASGDYEQYF. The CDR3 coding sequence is TGCGCCAGCAGCCAAGGCGCTAGCGGGGACTACGAGCAGTACTTC.

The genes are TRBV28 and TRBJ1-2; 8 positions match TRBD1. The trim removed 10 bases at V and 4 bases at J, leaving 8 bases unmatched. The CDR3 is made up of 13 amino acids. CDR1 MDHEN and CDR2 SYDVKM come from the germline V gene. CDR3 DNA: TGTGCCATCTCTACAGGGGGGATCTATGGCTACACCTTC. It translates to CAISTGGIYGYTF.

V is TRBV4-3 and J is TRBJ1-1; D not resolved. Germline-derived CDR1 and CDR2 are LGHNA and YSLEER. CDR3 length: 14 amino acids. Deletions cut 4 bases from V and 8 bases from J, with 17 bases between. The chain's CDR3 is CASSPGPGLTEAFF. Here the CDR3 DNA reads TGCGCCAGCAGCCCCGGGCCCGGACTGACAGAAGCTTTCTTT.

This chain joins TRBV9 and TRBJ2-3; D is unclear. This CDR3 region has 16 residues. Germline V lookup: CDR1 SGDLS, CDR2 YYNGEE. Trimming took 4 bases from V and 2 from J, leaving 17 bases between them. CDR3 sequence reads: CASSPTFAEYTDTQYF. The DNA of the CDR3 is TGTGCCAGCAGCCCTACGTTTGCGGAGTACACAGATACGCAGTATTTT.

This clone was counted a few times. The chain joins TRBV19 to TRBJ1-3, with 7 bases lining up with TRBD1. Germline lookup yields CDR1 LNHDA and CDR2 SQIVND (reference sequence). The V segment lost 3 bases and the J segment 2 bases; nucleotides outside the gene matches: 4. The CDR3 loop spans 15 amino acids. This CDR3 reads CASSIWTGAGNTIYF. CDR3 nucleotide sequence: TGTGCCAGTAGTATTTGGACAGGTGCTGGAAACACCATATATTTT.

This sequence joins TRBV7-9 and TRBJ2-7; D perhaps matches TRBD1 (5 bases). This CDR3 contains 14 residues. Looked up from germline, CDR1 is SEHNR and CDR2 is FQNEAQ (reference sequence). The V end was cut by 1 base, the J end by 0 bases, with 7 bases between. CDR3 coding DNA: TGTGCCAGCAGCTTAGTTGGACACTCCTACGAGCAGTACTTC. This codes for CASSLVGHSYEQYF.

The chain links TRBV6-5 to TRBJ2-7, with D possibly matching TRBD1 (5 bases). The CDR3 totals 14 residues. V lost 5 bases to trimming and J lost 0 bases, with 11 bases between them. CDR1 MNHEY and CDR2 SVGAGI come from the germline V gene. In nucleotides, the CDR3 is TGTGCCAGCAGTATACAGGTGAGCTCCTACGAGCAGTACTTC. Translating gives CASSIQVSSYEQYF.

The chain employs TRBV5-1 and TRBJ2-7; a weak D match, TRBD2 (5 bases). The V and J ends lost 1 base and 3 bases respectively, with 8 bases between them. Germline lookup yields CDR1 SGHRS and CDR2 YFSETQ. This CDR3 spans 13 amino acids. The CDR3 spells CASSLSGNYEQYF. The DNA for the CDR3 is TGCGCCAGCAGCTTGTCCGGGAACTACGAGCAGTACTTC.

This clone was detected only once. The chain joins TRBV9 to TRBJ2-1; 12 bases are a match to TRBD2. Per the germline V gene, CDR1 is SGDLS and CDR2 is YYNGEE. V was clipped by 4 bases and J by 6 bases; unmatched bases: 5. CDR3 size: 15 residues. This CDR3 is CASSHLAGGLNEQFF. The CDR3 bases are TGTGCCAGCAGCCATCTAGCGGGAGGGCTCAATGAGCAGTTCTTC.

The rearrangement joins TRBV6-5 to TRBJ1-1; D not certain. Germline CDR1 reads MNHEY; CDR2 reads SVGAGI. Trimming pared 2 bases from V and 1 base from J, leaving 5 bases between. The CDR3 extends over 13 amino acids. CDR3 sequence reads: CASSYVANTEAFF. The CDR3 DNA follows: TGTGCCAGCAGTTACGTAGCGAACACTGAAGCTTTCTTT.

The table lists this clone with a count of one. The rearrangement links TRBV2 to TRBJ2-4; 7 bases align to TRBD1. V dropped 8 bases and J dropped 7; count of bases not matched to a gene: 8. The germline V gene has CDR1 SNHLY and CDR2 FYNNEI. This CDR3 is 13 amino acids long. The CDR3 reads CASLDRVDNIQYF. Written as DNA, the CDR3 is TGTGCCAGCCTTGACAGGGTAGATAACATTCAGTACTTC.

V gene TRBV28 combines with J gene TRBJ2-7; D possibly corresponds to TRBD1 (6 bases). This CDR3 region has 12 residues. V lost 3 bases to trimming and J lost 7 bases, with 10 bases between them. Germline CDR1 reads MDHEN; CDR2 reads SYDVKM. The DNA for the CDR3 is TGTGCCAGCAGTTTGGTAGGGGGTGAGCAGTACTTC. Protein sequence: CASSLVGGEQYF.

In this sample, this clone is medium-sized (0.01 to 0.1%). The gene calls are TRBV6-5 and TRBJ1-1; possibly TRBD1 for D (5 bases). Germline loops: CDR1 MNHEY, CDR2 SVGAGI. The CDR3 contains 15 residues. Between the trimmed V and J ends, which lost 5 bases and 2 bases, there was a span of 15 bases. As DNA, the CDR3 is TGTGCCAGCAGTCCGAGGGACTACCGAAACACTGAAGCTTTCTTT. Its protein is CASSPRDYRNTEAFF.

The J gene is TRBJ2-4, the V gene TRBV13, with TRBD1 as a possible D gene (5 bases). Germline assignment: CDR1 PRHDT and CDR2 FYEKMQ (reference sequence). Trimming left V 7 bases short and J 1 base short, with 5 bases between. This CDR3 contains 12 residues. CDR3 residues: CASKGAKNIQYF. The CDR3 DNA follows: TGTGCCAGCAAGGGGGCCAAAAACATTCAGTACTTC.

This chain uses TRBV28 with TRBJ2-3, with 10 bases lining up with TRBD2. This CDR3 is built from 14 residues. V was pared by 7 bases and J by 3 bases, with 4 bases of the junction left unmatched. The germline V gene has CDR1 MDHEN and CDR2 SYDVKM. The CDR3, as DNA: TGTGCCAGCAACCTAGCGGGAGTTACAGATACGCAGTATTTT. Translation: CASNLAGVTDTQYF. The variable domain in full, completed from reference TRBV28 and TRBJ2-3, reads DVKVTQSSRYLVKRTGEKVFLECVQDMDHENMFWYRQDPGLGLRLIYFSYDVKMKEKGDIPEGYSVSREKKERFSLILESASTNQTSMYLCASNLAGVTDTQYFGPGTRLTVL.

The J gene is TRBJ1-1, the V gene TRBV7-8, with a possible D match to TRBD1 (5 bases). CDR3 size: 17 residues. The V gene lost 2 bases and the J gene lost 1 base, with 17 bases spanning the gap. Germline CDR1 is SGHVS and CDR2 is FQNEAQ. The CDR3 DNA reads TGTGCCAGCAGCTTACTAGCTTATGCGGGGACGAACACTGAAGCTTTCTTT. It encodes CASSLLAYAGTNTEAFF.

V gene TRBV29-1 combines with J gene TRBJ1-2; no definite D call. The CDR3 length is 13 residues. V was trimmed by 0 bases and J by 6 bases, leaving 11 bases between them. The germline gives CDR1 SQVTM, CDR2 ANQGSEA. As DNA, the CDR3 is TGCAGCGTTGAAGAGAGAGAGGCCCATGGCTACACCTTC. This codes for CSVEEREAHGYTF.

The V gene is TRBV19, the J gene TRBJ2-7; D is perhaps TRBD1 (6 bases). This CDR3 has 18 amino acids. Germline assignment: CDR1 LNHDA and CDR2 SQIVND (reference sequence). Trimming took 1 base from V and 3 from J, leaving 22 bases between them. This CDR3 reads CASSIATPDSLGSYEQYF. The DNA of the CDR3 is TGTGCCAGTAGTATAGCCACCCCGGACAGTCTAGGCAGCTACGAGCAGTACTTC.